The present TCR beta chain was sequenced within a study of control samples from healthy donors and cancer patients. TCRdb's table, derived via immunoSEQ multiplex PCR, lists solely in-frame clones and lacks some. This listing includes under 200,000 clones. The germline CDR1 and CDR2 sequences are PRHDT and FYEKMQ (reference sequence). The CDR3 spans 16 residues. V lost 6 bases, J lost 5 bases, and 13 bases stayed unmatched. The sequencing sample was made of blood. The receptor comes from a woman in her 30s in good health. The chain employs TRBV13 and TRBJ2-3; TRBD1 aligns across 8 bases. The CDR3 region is CASSQRQGPYGDTQYF. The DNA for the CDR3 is TGTGCCAGCAGTCAACGACAGGGGCCCTATGGAGATACGCAGTATTTT.